Listed here is a single T cell receptor beta chain. The antigen is not known. The source of the sample is a study of T-cell reconstitution after alpha-beta-depleted transplantation in children. Study results and caveats: At day 60, the high TCRbeta diversity found in some patients originated from recipient T cells and thymic progenitors that had survived. T-cell counts and diversity were attributed mostly to newly produced T cells one year after transplant.

The CDR3 has 14 amino acids. Trimming took off 3 bases at V and 7 bases at J, with 12 bases between the two ends. Germline CDR1 and CDR2: PRHDT and FYEKMQ (reference sequence). Unique molecular identifiers were incorporated during preparation of the TCRbeta library. A single record per CDR3 protein comes from TCRdb applying MiXCR to the PCR reads. This repertoire shows around 800,000 distinct CDR3 sequences, roughly 15% found once; its top ten account for about 5%. Here the sequenced sample was PBMCs, mostly from graft donor cells, taken 360 days after TCRalphabeta/CD19-depleted stem cell transplant. This clonotype was obtained from a male patient under 18 who had a stem cell transplant for acute lymphoblastic leukemia, so the T cells may come from the graft donor. The chain couples TRBV13 to TRBJ1-4; no clear D. The CDR3 nucleotides read TGTGCCAGCAGCTTGAGGGAAGGCGTTGAAAAACTGTTTTTT. As protein: CASSLREGVEKLFF. Full variable domain (outside the CDR3, taken from reference TRBV13 and TRBJ1-4): AAGVIQSPRHLIKEKRETATLKCYPIPRHDTVYWYQQGPGQDPQFLISFYEKMQSDKGSIPDRFSAQQFSDYHSELNMSSLELGDSALYFCASSLREGVEKLFFGSGTQLSVL.